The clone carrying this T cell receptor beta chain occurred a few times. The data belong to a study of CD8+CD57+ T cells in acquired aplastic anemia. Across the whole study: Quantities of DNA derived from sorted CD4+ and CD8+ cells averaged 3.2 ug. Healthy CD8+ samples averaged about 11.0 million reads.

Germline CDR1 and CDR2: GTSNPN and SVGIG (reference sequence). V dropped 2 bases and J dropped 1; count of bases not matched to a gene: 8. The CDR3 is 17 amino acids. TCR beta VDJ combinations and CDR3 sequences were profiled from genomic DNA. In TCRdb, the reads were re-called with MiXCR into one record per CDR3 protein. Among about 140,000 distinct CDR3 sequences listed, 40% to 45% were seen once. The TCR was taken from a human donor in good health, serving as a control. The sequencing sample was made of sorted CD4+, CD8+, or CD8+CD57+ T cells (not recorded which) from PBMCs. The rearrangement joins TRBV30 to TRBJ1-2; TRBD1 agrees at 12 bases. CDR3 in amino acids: CAWSPVGQGANNYGYTF. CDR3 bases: TGTGCCTGGAGTCCGGTGGGACAGGGGGCTAATAACTATGGCTACACCTTC. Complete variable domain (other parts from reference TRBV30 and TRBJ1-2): SQTIHQWPATLVQPVGSPLSLECTVEGTSNPNLYWYRQAAGRGLQLLFYSVGIGQISSEVPQNLSASRPQDRQFILSSKKLLLSDSGFYLCAWSPVGQGANNYGYTFGSGTRLTVV.